These 11 T cell receptor beta chains were all obtained from the same sample, sequenced in a study of T-cell reconstitution after alpha-beta-depleted transplantation in children. Unique molecular identifiers were used in preparing the TCRbeta library. TCRdb re-analysed the PCR reads in MiXCR, keeping a single row per CDR3 protein. Of 550,000 to 800,000 distinct CDR3 sequences listed, less than 15% are singletons. Sequencing used PBMCs, obtained before TCRalphabeta/CD19-depleted stem cell transplant. Source of these receptors: a girl between 2 and 10 years old with congenital amegakaryocytic thrombocytopenia, due to receive a stem cell transplant.

This clonotype occurred a few times. The chain recombines TRBV5-5 with TRBJ2-7, with D possibly being TRBD2 (5 bases). Trimming took off 0 bases at V and 2 bases at J, with 15 bases between the two ends. Germline V lookup: CDR1 SGHKS, CDR2 YYEKEE (reference sequence). The CDR3 runs to 16 residues. Here the CDR3 DNA reads TGTGCCAGCAGCTTGGTACCGGCTAGCTGGGCCTACGAGCAGTACTTC. Protein sequence: CASSLVPASWAYEQYF. Filled out from reference TRBV5-5 and TRBJ2-7, the complete variable domain reads DAGVTQSPTHLIKTRGQQVTLRCSPISGHKSVSWYQQVLGQGPQFIFQYYEKEERGRGNFPDRFSARQFPNYSSELNVNALLLGDSALYLCASSLVPASWAYEQYFGPGTRLTVT.

This clonotype was picked up many times. The rearrangement links TRBV5-1 to TRBJ2-1; 11 bases align to TRBD2. Germline CDR1 reads SGHRS; CDR2 reads YFSETQ. J was trimmed by 7 bases and V by 2 bases; bases with no gene match: 5. CDR3 size: 15 residues. For the CDR3, the DNA is TGCGCCAGCAGCTTCGTGACTAGCGGGAATAATGAGCAGTTCTTC. Its translation: CASSFVTSGNNEQFF.

This clonotype was counted many times. The rearrangement links TRBV30 to TRBJ2-1, with 7 bases that match TRBD2. CDR1 is GTSNPN and CDR2 is SVGIG in the germline V gene (reference sequence). J lost 9 bases, V lost 0 bases, and 2 bases had no gene match. CDR3 size: 12 residues. CDR3 DNA: TGTGCCTGGAGTGTACCTAGCGGTGAGCAGTTCTTC. Translated: CAWSVPSGEQFF.

Only a few counts were recorded for this clonotype. The chain employs TRBV18 and TRBJ1-1, with D tentatively TRBD1 (5 bases). Per the germline V gene, CDR1 is KGHSH and CDR2 is LQKENI. This CDR3 has 15 amino acids. Between the trimmed V and J ends, which lost 3 bases and 2 bases, there was a span of 13 bases. Here the CDR3 DNA reads TGTGCCAGCTCACCTCCGGGGCTAATTAACACTGAAGCTTTCTTT. Its translation: CASSPPGLINTEAFF.

This clonotype was recorded many times. This sequence joins TRBV5-1 and TRBJ2-3; TRBD2 agrees at 7 bases. Trimming took 5 bases from V and 3 from J; bases not matched to a gene: 6. The CDR3 sequence is 14 residues long. Per germline, CDR1 SGHRS and CDR2 YFSETQ. CDR3 nucleotide sequence: TGCGCCAGCAGGAGGCTAGCGGTAACAGATACGCAGTATTTT. Translating gives CASRRLAVTDTQYF. The variable domain in full, completed from reference TRBV5-1 and TRBJ2-3, reads KAGVTQTPRYLIKTRGQQVTLSCSPISGHRSVSWYQQTPGQGLQFLFEYFSETQRNKGNFPGRFSGRQFSNSRSEMNVSTLELGDSALYLCASRRLAVTDTQYFGPGTRLTVL.

This clonotype was seen ten or more times. This chain links TRBV20-1 with TRBJ2-1, with a tentative D call TRBD2 (5 bases). Trimming removed 0 bases from V and 4 bases from J, with 13 bases in between. This CDR3 has 15 amino acids. The germline gives CDR1 DFQATT, CDR2 SNEGSKA (reference sequence). The CDR3 coding sequence is TGCAGTGCTAGAGATCCCCGGGATCAATACAATGAGCAGTTCTTC. Protein product: CSARDPRDQYNEQFF.

The sample holds a few counts of this clonotype. The chain links TRBV12-3 or TRBV12-4 to TRBJ2-5, with D maybe TRBD1 (6 bases). The CDR3 loop spans 13 amino acids. V lost 7 bases, J lost 1 base, and 10 bases lay in between. This CDR3 reads CASTQGFQETQYF. The CDR3 bases are TGTGCCAGCACCCAGGGGTTCCAAGAGACCCAGTACTTC.

This clonotype was detected many times. As DNA, the CDR3 is TGCAGTGCTATTACGGGAGAGGGAGTAGAGACCCAGTACTTC. Translating it yields CSAITGEGVETQYF. V is TRBV20-1 and J is TRBJ2-5; maybe TRBD2 (6 bases). The germline V gene encodes CDR1 DFQATT and CDR2 SNEGSKA (reference sequence). The CDR3 consists of 14 residues. The V gene lost 4 bases and the J gene lost 4 bases, with 16 bases spanning the gap.

This clonotype has at least ten counts. The V and J genes are TRBV18 and TRBJ1-1; no reliable D call. The CDR3 is made up of 13 amino acids. Trimming pared 2 bases from V and 7 bases from J, leaving 11 bases between. Looked up from germline, CDR1 is KGHSH and CDR2 is LQKENI. In DNA, the CDR3 is TGTGCCAGCTCACCATCCGGGGAGGGTGAAGCTTTCTTT. It translates to CASSPSGEGEAFF.

This clonotype was observed a handful of times. The chain joins TRBV20-1 to TRBJ2-3, with D possibly TRBD2 on 6 matching bases. This CDR3 comprises 18 residues. From germline, CDR1 is DFQATT and CDR2 SNEGSKA (reference sequence). V was shortened by 3 bases and J by 3 bases, with 25 bases between the two germline ends. CDR3: CSASRGGVLEGATDTQYF. In DNA, the CDR3 is TGCAGTGCTAGCCGTGGAGGGGTCCTGGAGGGAGCTACAGATACGCAGTATTTT.

This clonotype occurred many times. The V call is TRBV12-3 or TRBV12-4, the J call TRBJ2-1, with D possibly matching TRBD2 (5 bases). V lost 3 bases, J lost 9 bases, and 12 bases lay in between. This CDR3 has 13 amino acids. The CDR3 sequence: CASSFSSAGEQFF. The DNA of the CDR3 is TGTGCCAGCAGTTTTTCTTCGGCGGGTGAGCAGTTCTTC.